The clone carrying this TCR beta chain was counted between two and nine times. Its target is unknown. The sample originates from a study of T cell repertoires in cytomegalovirus infection. The wider study: Based on public TCR beta signatures, there were indications of CMV infection and of a matching HLA type.

CDR1 is SEHNR and CDR2 is FQNEAQ in the germline V gene (reference sequence). Trimming left V 1 base short and J 0 bases short, with 6 bases between. The CDR3 totals 14 residues. Overall study findings and caveats: Ex vivo, HLA-C-restricted CMV-specific TCR beta clonotypes prevailed over the rest of the response. Carriage of CMV together with the relevant HLA was identifiable through cumulative public TCR beta family frequency.

MiXCR, applied by TCRdb to the reads, yields one record per CDR3 protein. The sample carries around 630,000 distinct CDR3 sequences, 20% to 25% recorded once. This TCR came from a human donor in good health (CMV status not recorded). Some clones in this sample may be carry-over from other donors' samples. Sequenced: CD8+ T cells from PBMCs. The rearrangement links TRBV7-9 to TRBJ1-1; no clear D gene. CDR3 coding DNA: TGTGCCAGCAGCTTAGAACTCCTGAACACTGAAGCTTTCTTT. Its protein is CASSLELLNTEAFF.